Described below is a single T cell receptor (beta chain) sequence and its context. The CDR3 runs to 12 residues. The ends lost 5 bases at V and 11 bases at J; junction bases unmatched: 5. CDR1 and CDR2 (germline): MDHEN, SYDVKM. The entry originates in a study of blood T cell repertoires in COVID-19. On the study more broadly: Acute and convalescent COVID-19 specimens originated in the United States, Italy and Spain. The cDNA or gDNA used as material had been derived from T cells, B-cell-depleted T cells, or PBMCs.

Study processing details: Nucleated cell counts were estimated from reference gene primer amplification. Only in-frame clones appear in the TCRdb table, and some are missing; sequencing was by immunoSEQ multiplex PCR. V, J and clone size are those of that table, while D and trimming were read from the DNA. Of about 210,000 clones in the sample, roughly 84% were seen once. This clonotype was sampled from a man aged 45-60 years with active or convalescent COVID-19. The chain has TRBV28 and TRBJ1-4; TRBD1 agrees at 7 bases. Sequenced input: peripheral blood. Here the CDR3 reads CASSQRGLKLFF. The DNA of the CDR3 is TGTGCCAGCAGTCAAAGGGGGCTCAAACTGTTTTTT.